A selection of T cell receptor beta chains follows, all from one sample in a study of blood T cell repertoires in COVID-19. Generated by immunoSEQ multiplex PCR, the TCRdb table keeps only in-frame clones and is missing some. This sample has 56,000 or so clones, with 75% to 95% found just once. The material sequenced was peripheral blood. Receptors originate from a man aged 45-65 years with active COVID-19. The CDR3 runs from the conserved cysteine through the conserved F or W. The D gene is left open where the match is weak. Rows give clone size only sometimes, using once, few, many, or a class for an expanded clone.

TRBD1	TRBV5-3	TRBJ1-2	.	CARSFSWLDRMGHGYTF	TGTGCCAGAAGCTTTTCTTGGCTGGACAGGATGGGGCATGGCTACACCTTC
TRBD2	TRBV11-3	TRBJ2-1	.	CASSSGAGLADEQFF	TGTGCCAGCAGCTCAGGGGCGGGACTAGCCGATGAGCAGTTCTTC
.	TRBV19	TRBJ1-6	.	CASSTVRAQSPLHF	TGTGCCAGTAGTACGGTCAGGGCGCAATCACCCCTCCACTTT
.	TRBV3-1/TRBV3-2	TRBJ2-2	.	CASSQARQNTGELFF	TGTGCCAGCAGCCAAGCCAGGCAAAACACCGGGGAGCTGTTTTTT
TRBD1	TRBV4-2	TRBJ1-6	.	CASSQETGSNSPLHF	TGTGCCAGCAGCCAAGAGACAGGGAGCAATTCACCCCTCCACTTT
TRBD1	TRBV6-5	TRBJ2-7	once	CASRVRDSSYEQYF	TGTGCCAGCAGGGTCCGGGACAGCTCCTACGAGCAGTACTTC
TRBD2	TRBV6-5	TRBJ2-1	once	CASSPSGVHYNEQFF	TGTGCCAGCAGTCCGAGCGGGGTACACTACAATGAGCAGTTCTTC
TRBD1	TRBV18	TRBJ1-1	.	CASSIETGGRSEAFF	TGTGCCAGCTCAATTGAGACAGGGGGTAGATCTGAAGCTTTCTTT
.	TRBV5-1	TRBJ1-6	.	CASSHGVRGFENSPLHF	TGCGCCAGCAGCCACGGGGTACGAGGGTTCGAGAATTCACCCCTCCACTTT
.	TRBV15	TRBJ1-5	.	CATSGPSGAGNQPQHF	TGTGCCACCAGCGGCCCCAGCGGGGCAGGCAATCAGCCCCAGCATTTT
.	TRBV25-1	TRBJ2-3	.	CASSVSGNTDTQYF	TGTGCCAGCAGTGTTAGCGGAAACACAGATACGCAGTATTTT
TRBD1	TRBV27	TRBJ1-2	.	CASSLQGAFGGYTF	TGTGCCAGCAGTCTACAGGGGGCGTTTGGTGGCTACACCTTC
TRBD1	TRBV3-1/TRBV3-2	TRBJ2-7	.	CASSQDGQGRGEQYF	TGTGCCAGCAGCCAAGATGGACAGGGCCGCGGCGAGCAGTACTTC
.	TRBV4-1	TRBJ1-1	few	CASSQPLRTGNTEAFF	TGCGCCAGCAGCCAACCATTAAGGACGGGAAACACTGAAGCTTTCTTT
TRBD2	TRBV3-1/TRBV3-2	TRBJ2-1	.	CASSLGLAADEQFF	TGTGCCAGCAGTCTGGGACTAGCAGCAGATGAGCAGTTCTTC
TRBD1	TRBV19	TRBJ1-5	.	CASSPRSLSTGGTQPQHF	TGTGCCAGTAGTCCCAGGTCCCTCTCCACAGGGGGCACTCAGCCCCAGCATTTT
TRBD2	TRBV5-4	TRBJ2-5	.	CASSSGGRETQYF	TGTGCCAGCAGCTCCGGGGGGAGAGAGACCCAGTACTTC
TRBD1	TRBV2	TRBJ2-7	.	CASSGDRESYEQYF	TGTGCCAGCAGTGGGGACAGGGAATCCTACGAGCAGTACTTC
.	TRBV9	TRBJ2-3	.	CASSVGTSTDTQYF	TGTGCCAGCAGCGTGGGGACTAGCACAGATACGCAGTATTTT
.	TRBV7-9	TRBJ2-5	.	CASSSDRSQETQYF	TGTGCCAGCAGCAGTGACAGATCCCAAGAGACCCAGTACTTC
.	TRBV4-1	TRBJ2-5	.	CASSRSYSGRETQYF	TGCGCCAGCAGCCGATCGTATAGCGGCCGGGAGACCCAGTACTTC
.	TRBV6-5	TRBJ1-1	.	CASSNRNTEAFF	TGTGCCAGCAGTAACAGAAACACTGAAGCTTTCTTT
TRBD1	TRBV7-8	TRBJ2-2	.	CASSLHPGGATGELFF	TGTGCCAGCAGCTTACACCCAGGGGGCGCAACCGGGGAGCTGTTTTTT
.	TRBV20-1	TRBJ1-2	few	CSASWGRAREDGYTF	TGCAGTGCTAGTTGGGGAAGGGCCAGGGAGGACGGCTACACCTTC
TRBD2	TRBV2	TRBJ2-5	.	CASTPPGRGEETQYF	TGTGCCAGCACCCCCCCCGGACGGGGGGAAGAGACCCAGTACTTC
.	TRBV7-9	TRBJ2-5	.	CASSPRQETQYF	TGTGCCAGCAGCCCTAGACAAGAGACCCAGTACTTC
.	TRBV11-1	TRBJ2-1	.	CASSLAPRDEQFF	TGTGCCAGCAGCTTGGCCCCGAGGGATGAGCAGTTCTTC
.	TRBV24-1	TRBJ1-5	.	CATSADQGRENQPQHF	TGTGCCACCAGTGCCGACCAGGGACGGGAGAATCAGCCCCAGCATTTT
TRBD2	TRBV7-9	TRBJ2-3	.	CASSFSSGRSDTQYF	TGTGCCAGCAGCTTCTCCAGCGGGAGGAGTGATACGCAGTATTTT
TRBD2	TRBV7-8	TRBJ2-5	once	CASSRASGGFQETQYF	TGTGCCAGCAGCCGAGCTAGCGGGGGATTCCAAGAGACCCAGTACTTC
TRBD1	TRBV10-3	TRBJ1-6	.	CAISEPGQINSPLHF	TGTGCCATCAGTGAACCGGGACAGATAAATTCACCCCTCCACTTT
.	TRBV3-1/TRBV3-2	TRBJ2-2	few	CASSSRLEITGELFF	TGTGCCAGCAGCTCTCGACTGGAAATCACCGGGGAGCTGTTTTTT
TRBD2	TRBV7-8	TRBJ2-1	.	CASSLGSNYIAGGYNEQFF	TGTGCCAGCAGCTTAGGGTCGAATTACATAGCGGGAGGGTACAATGAGCAGTTCTTC
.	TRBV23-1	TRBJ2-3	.	CASNPRDSGTDTQYF	TGCGCCAGCAACCCCCGGGATAGCGGCACAGATACGCAGTATTTT
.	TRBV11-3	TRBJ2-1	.	CASSPRASTNEQFF	TGTGCCAGCAGCCCTAGAGCTAGCACGAATGAGCAGTTCTTC
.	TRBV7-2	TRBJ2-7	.	CASSLAAKTYEQYF	TGTGCCAGCAGCTTAGCAGCTAAAACCTACGAGCAGTACTTC
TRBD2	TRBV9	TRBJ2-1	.	CASSVSSGGRNNEQFF	TGTGCCAGCAGCGTTTCTAGCGGGGGGAGGAACAATGAGCAGTTCTTC
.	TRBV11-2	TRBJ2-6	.	CASSPSFGANVLTF	TGTGCCAGCAGCCCTTCCTTTGGGGCCAACGTCCTGACTTTC
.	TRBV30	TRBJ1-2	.	CAYHDDKYYGYTF	TGTGCCTACCACGATGACAAGTACTATGGCTACACCTTC
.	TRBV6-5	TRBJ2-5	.	CASSYTWTTSETQYF	TGTGCCAGCAGTTATACCTGGACTACTTCAGAGACCCAGTACTTC
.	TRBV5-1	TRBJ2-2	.	CASSLVAGELFF	TGCGCCAGCAGCTTGGTAGCCGGGGAGCTGTTTTTT
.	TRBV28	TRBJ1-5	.	CASRDSNSNQPQHF	TGTGCCAGCAGGGACAGCAATAGCAATCAGCCCCAGCATTTT
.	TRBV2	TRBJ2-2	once	CASRRTAEGELFF	TGTGCCAGCAGGCGGACAGCCGAGGGGGAGCTGTTTTTT
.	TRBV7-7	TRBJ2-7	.	CASSLSRVVFFEQYF	TGTGCCAGCAGCTTGTCCAGGGTGGTCTTTTTCGAGCAGTACTTC
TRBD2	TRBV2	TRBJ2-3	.	CASIPPSGASTDTQYF	TGTGCCAGCATTCCCCCTAGCGGAGCGAGCACAGATACGCAGTATTTT
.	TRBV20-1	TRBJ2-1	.	CSASVVRRGVNNEQFF	TGCAGTGCTAGTGTCGTTCGGAGAGGAGTGAACAATGAGCAGTTCTTC
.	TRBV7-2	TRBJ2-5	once	CASSLNGQGRGETQYF	TGTGCCAGCAGCTTGAATGGTCAGGGGCGGGGGGAGACCCAGTACTTC